This T cell receptor beta chain was observed in a study of T-cell reconstitution after alpha-beta-depleted transplantation in children. A library of TCRbeta sequences, prepared with unique molecular identifiers, was generated. A single record per CDR3 protein comes from TCRdb applying MiXCR to the PCR reads. In the table there are 500,000 to 600,000 distinct CDR3 sequences, 25% to 30% of which are singletons. Germline V gene sequence: CDR1 SGHRS, CDR2 YFSETQ. The CDR3 has 15 residues. The V and J ends lost 5 bases and 0 bases respectively, with 12 bases between them. This clonotype has only a few counts. Its antigen is as yet unknown. The study's findings and limits: Reports say that about two months after transplant, the alpha-beta T cells came out of several hundred graft clones that had expanded.

The specimen comprised PBMCs, sampled before TCRalphabeta/CD19-depleted stem cell transplant. This rearrangement joins TRBV5-1 to TRBJ1-3; the D gene is possibly TRBD1 (5 bases). This TCR was recovered from a boy younger than two with Wiskott-Aldrich syndrome, due to receive a stem cell transplant. The CDR3 nucleotides are TGCGCCAGCAGACTAGACAGTGGCTCTGGAAACACCATATATTTT. Encoded protein: CASRLDSGSGNTIYF.